These 20 T cell receptor beta chains originate from one sample sequenced in a study of blood T cells in healthy people across ages. The use of a sample-barcoded 5' primer and a J-beta primer mix characterized a second PCR of about 6 to 11 cycles. One entry per CDR3 protein, called by TCRdb with MiXCR from the 5' RACE reads. Of around 800,000 distinct CDR3 sequences listed, about 59% are singletons. Sequenced: blood. The receptors were sampled from a man under 40 in good health.

The chain has TRBV12-3 or TRBV12-4 and TRBJ1-2; 9 positions match TRBD1. The CDR3 extends over 14 amino acids. After removal of 6 bases from V and 8 bases from J, the junction contained 10 bases not matched to a gene. The CDR3 nucleotides read TGTGCCAGCAGCCAGATACAGGGGGCGGGGGGCTACACCTTC. Its translation is CASSQIQGAGGYTF.

This clonotype has a count of ten or more. The V and J genes are TRBV9 and TRBJ2-1, with D possibly being TRBD2 (6 bases). V was trimmed by 1 base and J by 0 bases, leaving 8 bases between them. Germline lookup yields CDR1 SGDLS and CDR2 YYNGEE. This CDR3 is 15 amino acids long. The CDR3 sequence: CASSVRDSSYNEQFF. CDR3 nucleotide sequence: TGTGCCAGCAGCGTAAGGGACTCCTCCTACAATGAGCAGTTCTTC.

The genes are TRBV4-3 and TRBJ2-5; D is perhaps TRBD1 (6 bases). The V gene lost 1 base and the J gene lost 5 bases, with 11 bases spanning the gap. Germline CDR1 and CDR2: LGHNA and YSLEER. CDR3 size: 14 residues. CDR3: CASSQATGMETQYF. CDR3 sequence (DNA): TGCGCCAGCAGCCAAGCTACAGGGATGGAGACCCAGTACTTC.

The rearrangement links TRBV7-2 to TRBJ2-7, with unresolved D. This CDR3 is built from 15 residues. The V gene's germline CDR1 is SGHTA and CDR2 FQGNSA. Trimming removed 3 bases at V and 0 bases at J, with 12 bases between. The CDR3 here is CASSFRARLSYEQYF. DNA for the CDR3: TGTGCCAGCAGCTTTCGCGCGAGGCTCTCCTACGAGCAGTACTTC.

The genes are TRBV30 and TRBJ2-5; D tentatively fits TRBD1 or TRBD2 (6 bases each). V was clipped by 8 bases and J by 1 base, with 14 bases between them. CDR3 length equals 13 residues. CDR1 GTSNPN and CDR2 SVGIG come from the germline V gene (reference sequence). CDR3 residues: CAGQQGGQETQYF. Here the CDR3 DNA reads TGTGCCGGACAACAGGGAGGCCAAGAGACCCAGTACTTC.

This clonotype was recorded only once. V and J are TRBV12-3 or TRBV12-4 and TRBJ2-7; D may be TRBD1 or TRBD2 (6 bases each). This CDR3 spans 14 amino acids. The germline V and J ends were trimmed by 6 bases and 10 bases, with 22 bases remaining between them. The CDR3 here is CASRGAGRQGTQYF. For the CDR3, the DNA is TGTGCCAGCAGGGGGGCGGGGCGCCAAGGAACCCAGTACTTC.

This chain connects TRBV2 to TRBJ2-4, with 7 bases matching TRBD1. Trimming at V came to 3 bases and at J to 8 bases, leaving 4 bases not matched to a gene. Germline V gives CDR1 SNHLY, CDR2 FYNNEI. This CDR3 spans 13 amino acids. CDR3 loop: CASSETGMHIQYF. The CDR3 nucleotides read TGTGCCAGCAGTGAGACAGGGATGCACATTCAGTACTTC.

This clonotype showed up just once. V is TRBV6-2 or TRBV6-3 and J is TRBJ2-7; D not resolved. The V gene's germline CDR1 is MNHEY and CDR2 SVGEGT. The V end lost 7 bases, the J end lost 1 base, and 11 bases lay between the germline ends. This CDR3 is 13 amino acids long. The CDR3 DNA follows: TGTGCCAGCACCGTTGGGCAGTCCTACGAGCAGTACTTC. Translated: CASTVGQSYEQYF.

V usage is TRBV20-1 and J usage is TRBJ2-1; TRBD2 agrees at 8 bases. The V gene's germline CDR1 is DFQATT and CDR2 SNEGSKA (reference sequence). Germline trimming cut 0 bases from V and 0 bases from J; bases unmatched to any gene: 13. The CDR3 extends over 19 amino acids. CDR3 DNA sequence: TGCAGTGCTAGAGATGTAATCCGGACTAGCCCAACCTCCTACAATGAGCAGTTCTTC. It translates to CSARDVIRTSPTSYNEQFF.

The V gene is TRBV29-1, the J gene TRBJ2-7, with D perhaps matching TRBD2 (5 bases). The J call may be in error: the DNA end matches TRBJ2-5 better. From germline, CDR1 is SQVTM and CDR2 ANQGSEA. The length of the CDR3 is 13 residues. DNA of the CDR3: TGCAGCGTTCATGCGACTGGAGGAGAGACCCAGTACTTC. Residues: CSVHATGGETQYF.

The chain is built from TRBV7-9 and TRBJ2-3; D possibly uses TRBD1 or TRBD2 (5 bases each). V was pared by 5 bases and J by 2 bases, with 14 bases between. Germline V gene data show CDR1 as SEHNR and CDR2 as FQNEAQ (reference sequence). This CDR3 has 15 amino acids. The CDR3 DNA reads as TGTGCCAGCAGCGCCGGGACGCACTACACAGATACGCAGTATTTT. It yields the protein CASSAGTHYTDTQYF. Using reference TRBV7-9 and TRBJ2-3 for the parts outside the CDR3, the full variable domain is DTGVSQNPRHKITKRGQNVTFRCDPISEHNRLYWYRQTLGQGPEFLTYFQNEAQLEKSRLLSDRFSAERPKGSFSTLEIQRTEQGDSAMYLCASSAGTHYTDTQYFGPGTRLTVL.

The rearrangement joins TRBV20-1 to TRBJ2-5; 7 nucleotides align to TRBD2. The junction had 5 bases not matched to a gene; V was cut back by 5 bases and J by 2 bases. Germline lookup yields CDR1 DFQATT and CDR2 SNEGSKA (reference sequence). The CDR3 consists of 13 residues. DNA for the CDR3: TGCAGTGCTCTTGGGGGGGTACAAGAGACCCAGTACTTC. This sequence encodes CSALGGVQETQYF.

The rearrangement joins TRBV4-2 to TRBJ2-1; 12 bases line up with TRBD2. The germline V gene has CDR1 LGHNA and CDR2 YNFKEQ. CDR3 length equals 17 residues. Trimming cost V 0 bases and J 5 bases; bases outside gene matches: 5. The DNA for the CDR3 is TGTGCCAGCAGCCAAGACTCACTAGCGGGGGGCGACAATGAGCAGTTCTTC. Translating it yields CASSQDSLAGGDNEQFF.

The chain joins TRBV6-2 or TRBV6-3 to TRBJ2-3, with D perhaps matching TRBD1 (5 bases). Trimming shortened V by 2 bases and J by 4 bases, and 7 bases separated the two germline ends. CDR1 and CDR2 from the germline V gene are MNHEY and SVGEGT. The CDR3 covers 13 residues. CDR3 in DNA: TGTGCCAGCAGTTACATCAGGGCAGATACGCAGTATTTT. Encoded protein: CASSYIRADTQYF.

In this sample, this clonotype turned up once. The chain recombines TRBV7-2 with TRBJ1-2; D ambiguous. The CDR3 contains 14 residues. Between the trimmed V and J ends, which lost 1 base and 2 bases, there was a span of 8 bases. The germline V gene has CDR1 SGHTA and CDR2 FQGNSA. The CDR3 region has the DNA TGTGCCAGCAGCTTAGTTCGCTCGAACTATGGCTACACCTTC. Translated, it gives CASSLVRSNYGYTF.

Concerning this clonotype: The junction and the germline gene differ at one end; a read error may be behind it. The V gene is TRBV7-2, the J gene TRBJ2-1; 8 bases map to TRBD2. CDR3 size: 16 residues. The V gene's germline CDR1 is SGHTA and CDR2 FQGNSA. The CDR3 sequence is CASSLAGLGTYNERFF. CDR3 sequence (DNA): TGTGCCAGCAGCTTAGCGGGACTAGGGACCTACAATGAGCGGTTCTTC.

J is TRBJ1-2 and V is TRBV4-3; D remains ambiguous. The CDR3 runs 14 residues. In germline, CDR1 is LGHNA, CDR2 YSLEER. The germline V and J ends were trimmed by 0 bases and 7 bases, with 12 bases remaining between them. This chain's CDR3 is CASSQEDTVGGYTF. The CDR3 region has the DNA TGCGCCAGCAGCCAAGAGGATACGGTCGGTGGCTACACCTTC.

The CDR3 DNA is TGTGCCAGCAGTACGGCGGAATGGGTCAGTTACGAGCAGTACTTC. Translation gives CASSTAEWVSYEQYF. V is TRBV28 and J is TRBJ2-7; D is undetermined. The CDR3 length is 15 residues. The V and J ends lost 5 bases and 4 bases respectively, with 18 bases between them. Looked up from germline, CDR1 is MDHEN and CDR2 is SYDVKM.

This chain connects TRBV7-6 to TRBJ2-7; the D call may be TRBD1 or TRBD2 (6 bases each). CDR3 length: 15 amino acids. V lost 1 base, J lost 6 bases, and 16 bases lay in between. The germline V gene encodes CDR1 SGHVS and CDR2 FNYEAQ. The CDR3 reads CASSLGSGDISEQYF. Written as DNA, the CDR3 is TGTGCCAGCAGCTTAGGTTCGGGGGACATCTCCGAGCAGTACTTC.

This sequence joins TRBV6-4 and TRBJ2-1; 10 bases align to TRBD2. The trim removed 2 bases at V and 8 bases at J, leaving 3 bases unmatched. Germline lookup yields CDR1 MRHNA and CDR2 SNTAGT. The CDR3 is made up of 14 amino acids. In nucleotides, the CDR3 is TGTGCCAGCAGTGACAGCGGGGGGGCCGATGAGCAGTTCTTC. Protein: CASSDSGGADEQFF.